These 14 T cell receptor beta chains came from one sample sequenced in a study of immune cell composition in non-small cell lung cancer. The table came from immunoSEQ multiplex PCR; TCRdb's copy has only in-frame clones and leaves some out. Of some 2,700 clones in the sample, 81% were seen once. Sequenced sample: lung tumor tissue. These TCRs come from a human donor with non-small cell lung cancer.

CDR3 coding DNA: TGTGCCAGCAGTTTCGGGGGAAATTCACCCCTCCACTTT. Amino acid sequence: CASSFGGNSPLHF. The rearrangement links TRBV27 to TRBJ1-6; D possibly corresponds to TRBD1 (5 bases). The CDR3 covers 13 residues. V shed 3 bases and J shed 7 bases, with 7 bases lying between them. The germline V gene has CDR1 MNHEY and CDR2 SMNVEV (reference sequence).

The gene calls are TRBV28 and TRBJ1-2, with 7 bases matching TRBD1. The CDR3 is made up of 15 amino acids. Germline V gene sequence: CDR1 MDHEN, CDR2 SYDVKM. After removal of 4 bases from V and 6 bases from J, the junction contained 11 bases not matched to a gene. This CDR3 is CASSSIPTGVDGYTF. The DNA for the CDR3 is TGTGCCAGCAGTTCCATTCCCACAGGGGTTGATGGCTACACCTTC.

CDR3 region: CASSLVSTGGGGANVLTF. DNA of the CDR3: TGTGCCAGCAGCCTGGTCTCCACAGGGGGCGGTGGGGCCAACGTCCTGACTTTC. The chain has TRBV11-2 and TRBJ2-6, with 9 positions matching TRBD1. Losses at the gene ends were 5 bases for V and 3 bases for J; bases not matched to a gene: 11. The germline V gene encodes CDR1 SGHAT and CDR2 FQNNGV. The CDR3 has 18 amino acids.

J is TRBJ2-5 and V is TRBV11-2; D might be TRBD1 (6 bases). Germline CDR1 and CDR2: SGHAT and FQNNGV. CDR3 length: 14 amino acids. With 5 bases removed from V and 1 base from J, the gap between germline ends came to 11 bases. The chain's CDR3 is CASSVGQFQETQYF. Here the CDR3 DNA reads TGTGCCAGCAGCGTAGGACAGTTCCAAGAGACCCAGTACTTC.

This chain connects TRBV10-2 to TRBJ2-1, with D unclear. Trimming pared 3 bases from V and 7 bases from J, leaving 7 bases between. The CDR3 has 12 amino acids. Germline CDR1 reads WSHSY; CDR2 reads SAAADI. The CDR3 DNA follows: TGCGCCAGCAGTGACGCACAGAATGAGCAGTTCTTC. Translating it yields CASSDAQNEQFF.

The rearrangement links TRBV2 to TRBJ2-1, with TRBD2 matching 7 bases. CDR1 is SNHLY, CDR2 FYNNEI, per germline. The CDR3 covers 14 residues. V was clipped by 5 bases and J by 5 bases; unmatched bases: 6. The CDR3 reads CASSTGGSHNEQFF. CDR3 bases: TGTGCCAGCAGTACGGGGGGAAGCCACAATGAGCAGTTCTTC.

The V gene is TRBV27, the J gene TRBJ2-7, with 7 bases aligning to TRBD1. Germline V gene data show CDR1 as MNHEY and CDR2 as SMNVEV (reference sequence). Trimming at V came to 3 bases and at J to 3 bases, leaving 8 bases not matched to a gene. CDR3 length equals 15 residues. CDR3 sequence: CASSLIVGTVYEQYF. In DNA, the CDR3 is TGTGCCAGCAGTTTGATAGTCGGGACAGTCTACGAGCAGTACTTC.

The chain's CDR3 is CASSQGAGPRGTIYF. The CDR3 coding sequence is TGTGCCAGCAGCCAAGGGGCAGGGCCCCGCGGCACCATATATTTT. V gene TRBV14 combines with J gene TRBJ1-3; weak D call: TRBD1 (5 bases). Germline CDR1 SGHDN, CDR2 FVKESK. The CDR3 has 15 amino acids. V was pared by 1 base and J by 9 bases, with 16 bases between.

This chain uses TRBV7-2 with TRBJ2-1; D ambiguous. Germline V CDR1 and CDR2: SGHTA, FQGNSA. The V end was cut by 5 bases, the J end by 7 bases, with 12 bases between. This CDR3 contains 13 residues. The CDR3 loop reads CASSLFTRNEQFF. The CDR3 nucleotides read TGTGCCAGCAGCCTATTTACCCGGAATGAGCAGTTCTTC.

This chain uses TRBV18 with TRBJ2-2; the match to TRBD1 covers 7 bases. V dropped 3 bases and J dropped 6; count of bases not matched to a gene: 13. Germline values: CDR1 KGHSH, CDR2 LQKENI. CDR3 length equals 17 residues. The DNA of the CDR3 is TGTGCCAGCTCACCTACAAACAGGGGAATGGGACCCGGGGAGCTGTTTTTT. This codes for CASSPTNRGMGPGELFF.

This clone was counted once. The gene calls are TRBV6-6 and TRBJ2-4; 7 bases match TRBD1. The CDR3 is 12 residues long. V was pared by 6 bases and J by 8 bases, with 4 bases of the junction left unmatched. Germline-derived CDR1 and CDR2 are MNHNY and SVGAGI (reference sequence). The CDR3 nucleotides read TGTGCCAGCAGCCCCGACAGGGACATTCAGTACTTC. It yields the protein CASSPDRDIQYF.

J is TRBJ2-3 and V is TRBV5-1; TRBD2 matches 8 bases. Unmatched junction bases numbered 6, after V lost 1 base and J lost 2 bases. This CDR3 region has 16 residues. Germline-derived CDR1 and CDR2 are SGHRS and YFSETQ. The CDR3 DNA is TGCGCCAGCAGCTTGAATGCGGGAGGAGACACAGATACGCAGTATTTT. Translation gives CASSLNAGGDTDTQYF.

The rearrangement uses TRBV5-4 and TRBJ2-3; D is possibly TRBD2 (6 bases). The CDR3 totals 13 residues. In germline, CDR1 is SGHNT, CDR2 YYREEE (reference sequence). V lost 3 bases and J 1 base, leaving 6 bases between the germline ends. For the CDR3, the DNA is TGTGCCAGCAGCTGGGGGGGCACAGATACGCAGTATTTT. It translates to CASSWGGTDTQYF.

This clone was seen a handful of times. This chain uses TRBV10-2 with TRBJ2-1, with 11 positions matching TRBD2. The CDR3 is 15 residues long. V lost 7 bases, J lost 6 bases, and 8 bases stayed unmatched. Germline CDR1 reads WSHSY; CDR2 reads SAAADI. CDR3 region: CASTLSGGAPNEQFF. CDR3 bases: TGCGCCAGCACCCTTAGCGGGGGGGCTCCCAATGAGCAGTTCTTC.